The next 2 T cell receptor beta chains were all read from a single sample in a study of cytotoxic CD8 clonotypes in ibrutinib-treated CLL. Measured with immunoSEQ multiplex PCR; TCRdb has only the in-frame clones, and not every one. Of more than 200,000 clones detected, 70% appear once; the ten largest clones hold about 16%. Here the sequenced sample was PBMCs, taken after 24 months of ibrutinib treatment. Source of these receptors: a human donor with chronic lymphocytic leukemia.

The J gene is TRBJ1-3, the V gene TRBV27; 11 bases are a match to TRBD1. Trimming took 3 bases from V and 5 from J; bases not matched to a gene: 0. CDR3 length equals 14 residues. CDR1 is MNHEY, CDR2 SMNVEV, per germline (reference sequence). The CDR3 sequence is CASSLDRGRNTIYF. DNA of the CDR3: TGTGCCAGCAGTTTGGACAGGGGGCGAAACACCATATATTTT.

The gene calls are TRBV9 and TRBJ2-5; 10 bases map to TRBD1. The CDR3 sequence is 16 residues long. Germline CDR1 SGDLS, CDR2 YYNGEE. V gave up 2 bases and J gave up 6 bases; unmatched junction bases: 10. CDR3 nucleotides: TGTGCCAGCAGCGTTACAGGGACAGGGGTTATTCAGACCCAGTACTTC. It translates to CASSVTGTGVIQTQYF.